The 25 T cell receptor beta chains reported below all come from one sample, sequenced in a study of response to subunit inactivated influenza vaccine. MiXCR, run by TCRdb on the RT-PCR reads, gives a single entry per CDR3 protein. The table has roughly 500,000 distinct CDR3 sequences, more than 15% seen once. This material consisted of CD4+ T cells sorted from PBMCs, taken about 24 months after vaccination. The source of these receptors is a man between 50 and 69 years old who received an inactivated influenza vaccine.

The gene calls are TRBV6-5 and TRBJ1-1; TRBD1 is a possible D gene (6 bases). Germline values: CDR1 MNHEY, CDR2 SVGAGI. V lost 2 bases, J lost 1 base, and 11 bases lay in between. This CDR3 region has 15 residues. The CDR3 bases are TGTGCCAGCAGTTACCGGACAGAAAGGAACACTGAAGCTTTCTTT. This encodes CASSYRTERNTEAFF.

In its sample, this clonotype was seen many times. The chain has TRBV5-1 and TRBJ2-1, with D hard to call. Germline values: CDR1 SGHRS, CDR2 YFSETQ. Trimming stripped 4 bases from V and 3 bases from J, with 11 bases between. The CDR3 is made up of 14 amino acids. The CDR3 bases are TGCGCCAGCAGCCAACCGGGCAGCTACAATGAGCAGTTCTTC. It specifies CASSQPGSYNEQFF.

This clonotype was counted a few times. The genes are TRBV7-9 and TRBJ1-2, with 8 bases that match TRBD1. Per germline, CDR1 SEHNR and CDR2 FQNEAQ (reference sequence). The CDR3 loop spans 15 amino acids. The junction had 7 bases not matched to a gene; V was cut back by 5 bases and J by 2 bases. CDR3 sequence: CASSTTGVDNYGYTF. The CDR3 nucleotides read TGTGCCAGCAGCACGACAGGGGTAGACAACTATGGCTACACCTTC.

This chain uses TRBV28 with TRBJ1-5; TRBD1 aligns across 7 bases. The germline V gene encodes CDR1 MDHEN and CDR2 SYDVKM. Unmatched junction bases numbered 10, after V lost 10 bases and J lost 4 bases. CDR3 size: 14 residues. The CDR3 region is CATTGTAQNQPQHF. As DNA, the CDR3 is TGTGCCACCACAGGGACAGCGCAAAATCAGCCCCAGCATTTT.

CDR3 nucleotides: TGCAGTGCTAGACCAACGGGGGCTACGATGAATGGCTACACCTTC. This sequence encodes CSARPTGATMNGYTF. The chain joins TRBV20-1 to TRBJ1-2; perhaps TRBD1 as D (6 bases). The CDR3 is 15 amino acids. From germline, CDR1 is DFQATT and CDR2 SNEGSKA (reference sequence). Trimming took 2 bases from V and 6 from J, leaving 19 bases between them.

The V gene is TRBV10-3, the J gene TRBJ2-5; 10 bases are shared with TRBD2. Germline CDR1 reads ENHRY; CDR2 reads SYGVKD. This CDR3 spans 16 amino acids. Germline trimming cut 3 bases from V and 2 bases from J; bases unmatched to any gene: 6. CDR3 sequence (DNA): TGTGCCATCAGTGATATTAGCGGGAGGCCTCAAGAGACCCAGTACTTC. Amino acids: CAISDISGRPQETQYF.

The V and J genes are TRBV7-2 and TRBJ2-1; perhaps TRBD2 as D (6 bases). Per the germline V gene, CDR1 is SGHTA and CDR2 is FQGNSA. Trimming cost V 5 bases and J 7 bases, with 21 bases left between them. This CDR3 region has 16 residues. The CDR3 region is CASSLSRYGAGNEQFF. The DNA for the CDR3 is TGTGCCAGCAGCCTCAGCCGATACGGGGCGGGGAATGAGCAGTTCTTC.

This clonotype was picked up one time. This chain uses TRBV5-6 with TRBJ2-7, with a weak D call TRBD2 (6 bases). This CDR3 is built from 15 residues. V lost 4 bases to trimming and J lost 3 bases, with 17 bases between them. Germline values: CDR1 SGHDT, CDR2 YYEEEE. For the CDR3, the DNA is TGTGCCAGCAGCCCTGGGACTCGCTGCCGCTACGAGCAGTACTTC. This codes for CASSPGTRCRYEQYF.

This clonotype appeared a few times. The chain carries TRBV7-2 and TRBJ2-7, with D perhaps assigned TRBD1 or TRBD2 (5 bases each). The germline gives CDR1 SGHTA, CDR2 FQGNSA. The ends were cut back, 0 bases at V and 5 bases at J, with 17 bases in the middle. This CDR3 is 16 amino acids long. The CDR3 loop reads CASSLAWTGTGDEQYF. CDR3 nucleotides: TGTGCCAGCAGCTTAGCGTGGACCGGGACGGGTGACGAGCAGTACTTC.

This clonotype was counted only a few times. The rearrangement joins TRBV4-1 to TRBJ2-7; 10 positions agree with TRBD1. Germline CDR1 and CDR2: MGHRA and YSYEKL. V lost 4 bases, J lost 6 bases, and 9 bases stayed unmatched. The CDR3 runs to 15 residues. The CDR3: CASSPRGQGLGEQYF. CDR3 nucleotide sequence: TGCGCCAGCAGCCCAAGGGGACAGGGGCTCGGCGAGCAGTACTTC.

The gene calls are TRBV10-3 and TRBJ1-1; D perhaps matches TRBD1 (6 bases). CDR1 and CDR2 from the germline V gene are ENHRY and SYGVKD. The V end lost 3 bases, the J end lost 2 bases, and 13 bases lay between the germline ends. CDR3 length: 15 residues. The CDR3 region is CAISDPGQGNTEAFF. CDR3 sequence (DNA): TGTGCCATCAGTGACCCGGGACAAGGAAACACTGAAGCTTTCTTT.

This clonotype came up a few times. The V call is TRBV14, the J call TRBJ2-5; D gene ambiguous. V lost 4 bases, J lost 4 bases, and 10 bases lay in between. This CDR3 is 13 amino acids long. Per the germline V gene, CDR1 is SGHDN and CDR2 is FVKESK. The CDR3 here is CASSPHAAETQYF. DNA of the CDR3: TGTGCCAGCAGCCCGCACGCAGCAGAGACCCAGTACTTC.

J is TRBJ2-3 and V is TRBV7-9; D gene unclear. The germline V gene has CDR1 SEHNR and CDR2 FQNEAQ (reference sequence). The CDR3 consists of 15 residues. Trimming shortened V by 0 bases and J by 0 bases, and 7 bases separated the two germline ends. Here the CDR3 DNA reads TGTGCCAGCAGCTTAGCCAGAAGTAGCACAGATACGCAGTATTTT. This sequence encodes CASSLARSSTDTQYF.

The rearrangement joins TRBV7-9 to TRBJ2-7, with D hard to call. CDR3 length: 13 residues. Per germline, CDR1 SEHNR and CDR2 FQNEAQ (reference sequence). V lost 6 bases to trimming and J lost 9 bases, with 18 bases between them. The CDR3 here is CASSPTSYPWQYF. In DNA form, the CDR3 reads TGTGCCAGCAGTCCGACGTCCTACCCTTGGCAGTACTTC.

This clonotype was seen only a few times. The chain uses TRBV5-1 and TRBJ2-5; 8 nucleotides align to TRBD1. Germline CDR1 reads SGHRS; CDR2 reads YFSETQ. This CDR3 region has 15 residues. With V trimmed by 4 bases and J by 4 bases, 9 bases remained unmatched. The CDR3 loop is CASSQNPGQAETQYF. CDR3 DNA: TGCGCCAGCAGCCAGAACCCGGGACAGGCAGAGACCCAGTACTTC.

This clonotype was detected many times. The genes are TRBV12-3 or TRBV12-4 and TRBJ2-7; D not resolved. V was clipped by 1 base and J by 5 bases, with 6 bases between them. The CDR3 extends over 12 amino acids. The CDR3 sequence is CASSLGRNEQYF. The CDR3 bases are TGTGCCAGCAGTTTAGGACGGAACGAGCAGTACTTC.

The chain uses TRBV5-1 and TRBJ2-2; perhaps TRBD1 as D (5 bases). Germline CDR1 and CDR2: SGHRS and YFSETQ. The CDR3 is 14 amino acids. Between the trimmed V and J ends, which lost 4 bases and 5 bases, there was a span of 12 bases. Here the CDR3 DNA reads TGCGCCAGCAGCCTCCTCTCAGGGACCGGGGAGCTGTTTTTT. It encodes CASSLLSGTGELFF.

The chain links TRBV5-5 to TRBJ2-1; 8 bases are shared with TRBD2. Germline CDR1 SGHKS, CDR2 YYEKEE (reference sequence). The CDR3 covers 12 residues. Germline trimming cut 5 bases from V and 9 bases from J; bases unmatched to any gene: 4. Written as DNA, the CDR3 is TGTGCCAGCAGTCTACGGGAGGGTGAGCAGTTCTTC. It encodes CASSLREGEQFF.

The chain employs TRBV28 and TRBJ2-3; 7 nucleotides line up with TRBD1. The CDR3 has 15 amino acids. Germline V gene lookup returns CDR1 MDHEN and CDR2 SYDVKM. V gave up 5 bases and J gave up 3 bases; unmatched junction bases: 8. The CDR3 DNA reads TGTGCCAGCAGTGGACCCGGGACAGATACAGATACGCAGTATTTT. Its protein product is CASSGPGTDTDTQYF.

This clonotype was recorded many times. V usage is TRBV20-1 and J usage is TRBJ2-7, with D maybe TRBD2 (6 bases). The CDR3 loop spans 14 amino acids. Germline V gene sequence: CDR1 DFQATT, CDR2 SNEGSKA (reference sequence). With 6 bases removed from V and 7 bases from J, the gap between germline ends came to 22 bases. CDR3 coding DNA: TGCAGTGCCATGCGGGACTTGGCCCTTTTAGAGCAGTACTTC. Amino acid sequence: CSAMRDLALLEQYF.

In its sample, this clonotype was seen a few times. This sequence joins TRBV4-1 and TRBJ1-5; 8 nucleotides align to TRBD1. Unmatched junction bases numbered 5, after V lost 6 bases and J lost 4 bases. Looked up from germline, CDR1 is MGHRA and CDR2 is YSYEKL. This CDR3 comprises 14 residues. The CDR3 DNA follows: TGCGCCAGCAGTCGGACAGGGTTAAATCAGCCCCAGCATTTT. Translated: CASSRTGLNQPQHF.

This clonotype was seen more than once but under ten times. J is TRBJ2-7 and V is TRBV6-2 or TRBV6-3; D not resolved. The V gene lost 1 base and the J gene lost 5 bases, with 3 bases spanning the gap. The CDR3 consists of 11 residues. The germline gives CDR1 MNHEY, CDR2 SVGEGT. In DNA form, the CDR3 reads TGTGCCAGCAGTTACTTCGACGAGCAGTACTTC. It translates to CASSYFDEQYF.

The chain couples TRBV20-1 to TRBJ2-3; D is tentatively TRBD1 or TRBD2 (5 bases each). There are 16 residues in the CDR3. Germline-derived CDR1 and CDR2 are DFQATT and SNEGSKA (reference sequence). Trimming removed 1 base at V and 6 bases at J, with 20 bases between. The CDR3 DNA reads as TGCAGTGCTAGAGCGGGACCCAGAACCAAAAGGGATACGCAGTATTTT. Amino acid sequence: CSARAGPRTKRDTQYF.

This chain links TRBV12-3 or TRBV12-4 with TRBJ2-7, with TRBD1 as a possible D gene (5 bases). With 5 bases removed from V and 7 bases from J, the gap between germline ends came to 9 bases. The CDR3 spans 11 residues. The CDR3 DNA reads as TGTGCCAGCAGTCCCGGACAAGAGCAGTACTTC. Amino acids: CASSPGQEQYF.

This clonotype was picked up a small number of times. The chain couples TRBV3-1 to TRBJ2-1; tentative D call: TRBD1 (5 bases). Trimming removed 4 bases from V and 0 bases from J, with 19 bases in between. Germline V gene data show CDR1 as LGHDT and CDR2 as YNNKEL (reference sequence). The CDR3 has 18 amino acids. CDR3 in amino acids: CASSPAVPGLISYNEQFF. The CDR3, as DNA: TGTGCCAGCAGCCCCGCGGTCCCAGGGCTTATCTCCTACAATGAGCAGTTCTTC.